This T cell receptor (beta chain) was recovered during a study of response to subunit inactivated influenza vaccine (dated by TCRdb to 2016 to 2019). The study in broad terms: Deep quantitative T cell receptor repertoire profiling was used in the study to track responses to a trivalent subunit inactivated influenza vaccine. The full study reports these points: The authors proposed that each seasonal influenza vaccination may bring in only a limited number of new T cells.

Via the germline V gene (reference sequence), CDR1 is GTSNPN and CDR2 SVGIG. V is cut by 1 base and J by 7 bases, and the space between the germline ends is 19 bases. Spanning cysteine to phenylalanine, the CDR3 consists of 15 amino acids. Kept here is only the CDR3 DNA, which spans 45 bases and is read in frame from base 1. In this sample, this clonotype turned up a few times. What antigen it recognizes has not been identified. The record has no base qualities; no much larger clone is one base away. Libraries were made using RT-PCR. Instrument on record: Illumina HiSeq 2500. TCRdb itself trimmed the public reads at Q25 with fastp, ran MiXCR and retained productive beta chains. Each entry is one CDR3 protein sequence, shown with its most common DNA and genes. Counted in this sample were about 310,000 distinct CDR3 sequences; 20% to 25% of them appeared once. Together, the top ten hold under 13% of the sample.

The starting material was PBMCs from blood, obtained about 20 months after vaccination. The sequence derives from a man aged 45 to 75 who received an inactivated influenza vaccine. Donor details come from another sample of the same person, matched by shared clones. This chain is built from TRBV30 and TRBJ1-2; the best D guess is TRBD1, with 5 bases matching. In nucleotides, the sequence is TGTGCCTGGAGTGCACACCAGACAGCCTTCTTTGGCTACACCTTC. The encoded protein is CAWSAHQTAFFGYTF. The CDR3 plus the reference TRBV30 and TRBJ1-2 genes for the other parts give the full variable domain: SQTIHQWPATLVQPVGSPLSLECTVEGTSNPNLYWYRQAAGRGLQLLFYSVGIGQISSEVPQNLSASRPQDRQFILSSKKLLLSDSGFYLCAWSAHQTAFFGYTFGSGTRLTVV.